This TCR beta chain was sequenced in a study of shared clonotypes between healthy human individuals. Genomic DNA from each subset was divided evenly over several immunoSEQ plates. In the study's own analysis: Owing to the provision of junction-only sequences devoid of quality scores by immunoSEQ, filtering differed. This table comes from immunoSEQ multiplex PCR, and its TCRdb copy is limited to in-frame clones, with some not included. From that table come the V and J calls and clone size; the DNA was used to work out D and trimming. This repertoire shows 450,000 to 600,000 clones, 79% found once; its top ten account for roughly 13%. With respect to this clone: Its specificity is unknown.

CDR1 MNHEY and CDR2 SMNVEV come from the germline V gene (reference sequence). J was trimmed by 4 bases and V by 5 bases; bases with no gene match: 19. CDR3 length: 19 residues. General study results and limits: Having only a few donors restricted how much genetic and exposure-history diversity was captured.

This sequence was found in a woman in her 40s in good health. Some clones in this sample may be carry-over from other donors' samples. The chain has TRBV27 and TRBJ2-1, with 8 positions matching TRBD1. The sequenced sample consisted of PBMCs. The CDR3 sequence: CASSPPGQGAWSLYNEQFF. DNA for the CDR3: TGTGCCAGCAGTCCCCCGGGGCAGGGGGCCTGGTCTTTATACAATGAGCAGTTCTTC.